The entry that follows covers one T cell receptor beta chain sequence. As yet, its antigen is unknown. This sample was included in a study of CD8+ T cells in alopecia areata. At the level of the study: Twice daily, treated patients received 5 to 10 mg of oral tofacitinib. Whole-study findings and limits: Alphabeta T cells residing in normal skin are also sequenced in scalp samples.

The germline V gene encodes CDR1 MNHEY and CDR2 SMNVEV (reference sequence). The CDR3 is 14 amino acids. Trimming at V came to 8 bases and at J to 4 bases, leaving 8 bases not matched to a gene. Isolated RNA was reverse transcribed into cDNA used as the sequencing template. Assay: immunoSEQ multiplex PCR; the TCRdb copy retains only in-frame clones and omits some. Of roughly 150,000 clones in the sample, around half were seen once. The chain uses TRBV27 and TRBJ2-5; 9 nucleotides agree with TRBD1. This receptor was obtained from a human donor with alopecia areata. The input for sequencing was CD8+ T cells sorted from blood, taken at week 0. The CDR3 bases are TGTGCCAGCGGTACGGGACAGGGAAGAGAGACCCAGTACTTC. Translated, it gives CASGTGQGRETQYF.